Below are 30 T cell receptor beta chains sequenced from a single sample in a study of CD8 T cells in Susac syndrome. Roughly 0.45 to 1 ug RNA was reverse transcribed with random hexamers. TCRdb re-called the immunoSEQ multiplex PCR reads with MiXCR, one entry per CDR3 protein. The data hold about 140,000 distinct CDR3 sequences, with around 93% observed a single time. The sample was CD4+ T cells from PBMCs. Source of these receptors: a human donor with Susac syndrome.

This clonotype appeared a single time. The chain uses TRBV20-1 and TRBJ2-5; 14 bases align to TRBD2. J lost 5 bases, V lost 0 bases, and 8 bases had no gene match. The CDR3 has 17 amino acids. CDR1 and CDR2 (germline): DFQATT, SNEGSKA (reference sequence). CDR3 bases: TGCAGTGCTAGAGATTTCGGACTAGCGGGAGGATGGGAGACCCAGTACTTC. Its translation is CSARDFGLAGGWETQYF.

The chain links TRBV20-1 to TRBJ1-5; TRBD1 might be the D (5 bases). The length of the CDR3 is 16 residues. The germline CDR1 and CDR2 sequences are DFQATT and SNEGSKA (reference sequence). The V gene lost 1 base and the J gene lost 2 bases, with 15 bases spanning the gap. In nucleotides, the CDR3 is TGCAGTGCTAGAGGGGCAGGGAGGCGCGGCAATCAGCCCCAGCATTTT. Amino acids: CSARGAGRRGNQPQHF.

CDR3 sequence (DNA): TGTGCCAGCAGCCCTGGTACCGGGAGGAGCAATCAGCCCCAGCATTTT. Amino acid sequence: CASSPGTGRSNQPQHF. V gene TRBV11-2 combines with J gene TRBJ1-5; D gene ambiguous. The V end lost 5 bases, the J end lost 1 base, and 15 bases lay between the germline ends. This CDR3 has 16 amino acids. Per germline, CDR1 SGHAT and CDR2 FQNNGV.

V is TRBV7-8 and J is TRBJ1-1; D uncertain. Trimming left V 5 bases short and J 0 bases short, with 7 bases between. The V gene's germline CDR1 is SGHVS and CDR2 FQNEAQ. CDR3 size: 13 residues. In DNA, the CDR3 is TGTGCCAGCAGCACAGCCATGAACACTGAAGCTTTCTTT. Translation gives CASSTAMNTEAFF.

This clonotype showed up just once. The V and J genes are TRBV23-1 and TRBJ1-2; possibly TRBD1 for D (5 bases). TRBV23-1 is classed as an ORF, of uncertain function. This CDR3 is built from 14 residues. V dropped 1 base and J dropped 7 bases, with 13 bases sitting between them. CDR3 bases: TGCGCCAGCAGTCAATATCGCAGGGTTCCTGGCTACACCTTC. Translating it yields CASSQYRRVPGYTF.

V and J are TRBV12-5 and TRBJ1-5; D perhaps matches TRBD1 (6 bases). Germline V gives CDR1 LGHNT, CDR2 FRNRAP. CDR3 length: 16 amino acids. V lost 0 bases to trimming and J lost 2 bases, with 11 bases between them. In nucleotides, the CDR3 is TGTGCTAGTGGTTTGGTAACGGGGGCGGGCAATCAGCCCCAGCATTTT. Translation: CASGLVTGAGNQPQHF. Full variable domain (missing parts from reference TRBV12-5 and TRBJ1-5): DARVTQTPRHKVTEMGQEVTMRCQPILGHNTVFWYRQTMMQGLELLAYFRNRAPLDDSGMPKDRFSAEMPDATLATLKIQPSEPRDSAVYFCASGLVTGAGNQPQHFGDGTRLSIL.

V is TRBV19 and J is TRBJ1-1, with D hard to call. There are 15 residues in the CDR3. Germline V CDR1 and CDR2: LNHDA, SQIVND (reference sequence). V was trimmed by 6 bases and J by 1 base, leaving 15 bases between them. The CDR3 loop reads CASRTDGNPNTEAFF. The DNA of the CDR3 is TGTGCCAGTAGAACGGACGGAAACCCGAACACTGAAGCTTTCTTT.

This sequence joins TRBV10-3 and TRBJ1-1; weak D call: TRBD1 (5 bases). The CDR3 has 16 residues. Germline V gene data show CDR1 as ENHRY and CDR2 as SYGVKD. V was trimmed by 4 bases and J by 2 bases, leaving 17 bases between them. The CDR3 nucleotides read TGTGCCATCAGTGTGTCAGTTCGGACAACCAACACTGAAGCTTTCTTT. As protein: CAISVSVRTTNTEAFF.

A remark on this clonotype: The germline gene is not matched at one end of the junction; a read error may be the cause. The chain carries TRBV3-1 and TRBJ2-1; 8 nucleotides match TRBD1. Germline V gene sequence: CDR1 LGHDT, CDR2 YNNKEL (reference sequence). The CDR3 runs 13 residues. Here the CDR3 reads CASSQEGGTGKVF. The DNA for the CDR3 is TGTGCCAGCAGCCAAGAAGGGGGGACAGGCAAGGTCTTC.

This clonotype has just one count. V is TRBV30 and J is TRBJ1-1, with D perhaps matching TRBD1 (5 bases). The germline V gene encodes CDR1 GTSNPN and CDR2 SVGIG (reference sequence). The CDR3 is 13 residues long. The V end was cut by 0 bases, the J end by 4 bases, with 9 bases between. CDR3 loop: CAWSVEGPTEAFF. The CDR3 bases are TGTGCCTGGAGTGTCGAGGGGCCCACTGAAGCTTTCTTT.

This chain joins TRBV21-1 and TRBJ2-5; no check of the table's D call, TRBD1, against the DNA was made. TRBV21-1 is a pseudogene. The CDR3 has 18 amino acids. CDR3 sequence: CASSTRDSPSRSQETQYF. CDR3 in DNA: TGTGCCAGCAGCACACGGGACAGTCCATCTCGTAGCCAAGAGACCCAGTACTTC.

The chain couples TRBV29-1 to TRBJ2-5; tentatively, D is TRBD1 (6 bases). The V and J ends lost 4 bases and 7 bases respectively, with 19 bases between them. CDR1 is SQVTM, CDR2 ANQGSEA, per germline. The CDR3 has 14 amino acids. This chain's CDR3 is CSVVQGSASGTQYF. The CDR3, as DNA: TGCAGCGTTGTTCAGGGGTCCGCCTCGGGGACCCAGTACTTC. The full variable domain, with the rest looked up from reference TRBV29-1 and TRBJ2-5, is SAVISQKPSRDICQRGTSLTIQCQVDSQVTMMFWYRQQPGQSLTLIATANQGSEATYESGFVIDKFPISRPNLTFSTLTVSNMSPEDSSIYLCSVVQGSASGTQYFGPGTRLLVL.

The chain couples TRBV20-1 to TRBJ1-2; D is uncertain. The germline V gene encodes CDR1 DFQATT and CDR2 SNEGSKA (reference sequence). CDR3 size: 11 residues. The germline V and J ends were trimmed by 3 bases and 4 bases, with 6 bases remaining between them. In DNA form, the CDR3 reads TGCAGTGCTAGTTCCCCCTATGGCTACACCTTC. Translation gives CSASSPYGYTF.

This chain connects TRBV20-1 to TRBJ2-1, with D tentatively TRBD2 (6 bases). The CDR3 is made up of 13 amino acids. Trimming left V 3 bases short and J 9 bases short, with 15 bases between. The germline CDR1 and CDR2 sequences are DFQATT and SNEGSKA (reference sequence). CDR3 residues: CSASGGAGLEQFF. In DNA, the CDR3 is TGCAGTGCTAGCGGGGGTGCAGGCCTTGAGCAGTTCTTC.

The chain joins TRBV12-3 or TRBV12-4 to TRBJ2-1; 10 nucleotides match TRBD2. The ends lost 5 bases at V and 9 bases at J; junction bases unmatched: 13. This CDR3 contains 16 residues. CDR3 loop: CASSPARLAGGGEQFF. The CDR3 DNA is TGTGCCAGCAGTCCGGCAAGACTAGCGGGCGGGGGTGAGCAGTTCTTC.

The genes are TRBV3-1 and TRBJ2-5, with unresolved D. CDR1 and CDR2 from the germline V gene are LGHDT and YNNKEL (reference sequence). V lost 1 base and J 1 base, leaving 7 bases between the germline ends. The CDR3 totals 14 residues. CDR3 sequence reads: CASSQVVRQETQYF. For the CDR3, the DNA is TGTGCCAGCAGCCAAGTAGTACGCCAAGAGACCCAGTACTTC.

In this sample, this clonotype turned up once. The chain uses TRBV28 and TRBJ1-6; 7 bases fit TRBD1. The V segment lost 3 bases and the J segment 10 bases; nucleotides outside the gene matches: 6. Germline-derived CDR1 and CDR2 are MDHEN and SYDVKM. This CDR3 region has 14 residues. The CDR3 reads CASSLGRGGSPLHF. The CDR3 DNA follows: TGTGCCAGCAGTTTGGGCAGGGGGGGATCACCCCTCCACTTT.

The V and J genes are TRBV7-9 and TRBJ2-7, with D tentatively TRBD2 (5 bases). This CDR3 spans 14 amino acids. Germline CDR1 reads SEHNR; CDR2 reads FQNEAQ (reference sequence). Trimming took off 2 bases at V and 4 bases at J, with 12 bases between the two ends. The DNA of the CDR3 is TGTGCCAGCAGCTTACCGGGATCCCGTTACGAGCAGTACTTC. This encodes CASSLPGSRYEQYF. Filled out from reference TRBV7-9 and TRBJ2-7, the complete variable domain reads DTGVSQNPRHKITKRGQNVTFRCDPISEHNRLYWYRQTLGQGPEFLTYFQNEAQLEKSRLLSDRFSAERPKGSFSTLEIQRTEQGDSAMYLCASSLPGSRYEQYFGPGTRLTVT.

This rearrangement joins TRBV5-4 to TRBJ2-5; the D gene is possibly TRBD2 (6 bases). Per the germline V gene, CDR1 is SGHNT and CDR2 is YYREEE (reference sequence). This CDR3 has 14 amino acids. Trimming cost V 1 base and J 0 bases, with 7 bases left between them. CDR3 in DNA: TGTGCCAGCAGCTTGCGGGACTACCAAGAGACCCAGTACTTC. Its protein product is CASSLRDYQETQYF.

The table lists this clonotype with a count of one. The chain carries TRBV12-3 or TRBV12-4 and TRBJ2-5; a weak D match, TRBD2 (5 bases). V was trimmed by 6 bases and J by 5 bases, leaving 16 bases between them. The CDR3 has 14 residues. CDR3 coding DNA: TGTGCCAGCAGACCCGGACGAGGGTGGGAGACCCAGTACTTC. This gives the protein CASRPGRGWETQYF.

V gene TRBV7-3 combines with J gene TRBJ2-2; D is unclear. Germline CDR1 and CDR2: SGHTA and FQGTGA. V was pared by 4 bases and J by 5 bases, with 8 bases between. The CDR3 has 13 residues. The CDR3 is CASSSYITGELFF. The CDR3 bases are TGTGCCAGCAGCTCCTATATAACCGGGGAGCTGTTTTTT.

V is TRBV12-3 or TRBV12-4 and J is TRBJ2-2; D not resolved. This CDR3 is 13 amino acids long. V was cut by 1 base and J by 13 bases, with 13 bases left in between. CDR3 in amino acids: CASSLEASGRLFF. The CDR3 nucleotides are TGTGCCAGCAGTTTAGAGGCATCCGGTAGGCTGTTTTTT.

This chain joins TRBV5-4 and TRBJ1-2; 8 nucleotides agree with TRBD1. This CDR3 region has 15 residues. Germline V lookup: CDR1 SGHNT, CDR2 YYREEE (reference sequence). The V and J ends lost 0 bases and 1 base, in that order; junction bases with no gene match: 2. CDR3 coding DNA: TGTGCCAGCAGCTTGGGACAGGGGATTAACTATGGCTACACCTTC. Residues: CASSLGQGINYGYTF.

This clonotype was found once. The chain employs TRBV20-1 and TRBJ2-3; possibly TRBD2 for D (5 bases). V was pared by 7 bases and J by 3 bases, with 17 bases between. Germline V gives CDR1 DFQATT, CDR2 SNEGSKA (reference sequence). This CDR3 region has 14 residues. In nucleotides, the CDR3 is TGCAGTGTCTCGAGTCCTGCGGGTACAGATACGCAGTATTTT. Its protein is CSVSSPAGTDTQYF.

This chain links TRBV20-1 with TRBJ2-5; TRBD2 aligns across 8 bases. CDR3 size: 15 residues. Trimming at V came to 3 bases and at J to 1 base, leaving 7 bases not matched to a gene. Germline V lookup: CDR1 DFQATT, CDR2 SNEGSKA (reference sequence). This CDR3 is CSARGAGGLQETQYF. In DNA form, the CDR3 reads TGCAGTGCTAGGGGGGCGGGAGGCCTCCAAGAGACCCAGTACTTC.

This chain's CDR3 is CASSLRGPGELFF. The CDR3 nucleotides are TGTGCCAGCAGTTTAAGGGGCCCCGGGGAGCTGTTTTTT. This sequence joins TRBV28 and TRBJ2-2; D is possibly TRBD1 (5 bases). From germline, CDR1 is MDHEN and CDR2 SYDVKM. This CDR3 contains 13 residues. Between the trimmed V and J ends, which lost 2 bases and 6 bases, there was a span of 7 bases.

The chain has TRBV2 and TRBJ2-1; TRBD1 matches at 9 bases. V lost 8 bases, J lost 12 bases, and 17 bases stayed unmatched. The CDR3 loop spans 15 amino acids. Germline CDR1 is SNHLY and CDR2 is FYNNEI. CDR3 region: CASGAGTGYLWGQFF. The CDR3 bases are TGTGCCAGCGGGGCCGGGACAGGGTACTTGTGGGGGCAGTTCTTC. Full variable domain (missing parts from reference TRBV2 and TRBJ2-1): EPEVTQTPSHQVTQMGQEVILRCVPISNHLYFYWYRQILGQKVEFLVSFYNNEISEKSEIFDDQFSVERPDGSNFTLKIRSTKLEDSAMYFCASGAGTGYLWGQFFGPGTRLTVL.

The chain recombines TRBV24-1 with TRBJ1-4; D gene unclear. Per germline, CDR1 KGHDR and CDR2 SFDVKD. The CDR3 covers 17 residues. V dropped 3 bases and J dropped 8 bases, with 21 bases sitting between them. The CDR3: CATSDRGGMLEWEKLFF. CDR3 bases: TGTGCCACCAGTGATCGGGGAGGAATGCTCGAATGGGAAAAACTGTTTTTT.

In this sample, this clonotype turned up once. The chain combines TRBV19 with TRBJ2-2, with 11 bases matching TRBD1. Germline values: CDR1 LNHDA, CDR2 SQIVND (reference sequence). The CDR3 totals 15 residues. The ends lost 6 bases at V and 6 bases at J; junction bases unmatched: 6. In DNA, the CDR3 is TGTGCCAGTAGGTTTGGGACAGGGGGTTCCGGGGAGCTGTTTTTT. Amino acids: CASRFGTGGSGELFF.

The rearrangement uses TRBV30 and TRBJ1-1, with a possible D match to TRBD1 (6 bases). V was cut by 1 base and J by 1 base, with 16 bases left in between. Germline loops: CDR1 GTSNPN, CDR2 SVGIG (reference sequence). This CDR3 region has 16 residues. CDR3 residues: CAWSGATGASNTEAFF. DNA for the CDR3: TGTGCCTGGAGTGGGGCCACGGGGGCCTCGAACACTGAAGCTTTCTTT.